The rows below give T cell receptor beta chains drawn from one sample of a study of T cells in localized non-small cell lung cancer. Generated by immunoSEQ multiplex PCR, the TCRdb table keeps only in-frame clones and is missing some. The data contain about 33,000 clones, about four fifths of them singletons. Sequences were derived from peripheral blood, sampled before any cancer treatment. These receptors were obtained from a male donor at least 60 years old with stage III squamous cell lung carcinoma. CDR3s include the opening cysteine and the closing phenylalanine or tryptophan. The D gene is left open where the match is weak. Rows give clone size only sometimes, using once, few, many, or a class for an expanded clone.

j_call clone_size d_call v_call cdr3_aa cdr3_nt
TRBJ2-1 . . TRBV6-5 CASSYRTVYNEQFF TGTGCCAGCAGTTACAGGACAGTTTACAATGAGCAGTTCTTC
TRBJ2-2 . TRBD2 TRBV30 CAWTRTSGRIRPGELFF TGTGCCTGGACTAGGACTAGCGGGAGGATCCGTCCCGGGGAGCTGTTTTTT
TRBJ1-2 . . TRBV5-4 CASSSWGTEINYGYTF TGTGCCAGCAGCTCGTGGGGGACGGAGATCAACTATGGCTACACCTTC
TRBJ2-7 . TRBD1 TRBV18 CASSPRNYDRGRGYEQYF TGTGCCAGCTCACCCCGAAATTATGACAGGGGGCGCGGTTACGAGCAGTACTTC
TRBJ1-2 . . TRBV6-6 CASSAHGGDYGYTF TGTGCCAGCAGTGCGCACGGGGGAGACTATGGCTACACCTTC
TRBJ1-5 . . TRBV7-2 CASSPGGNQPQHF TGTGCCAGCAGCCCGGGTGGTAATCAGCCCCAGCATTTT
TRBJ1-2 . . TRBV29-1 CSVERAYGYTF TGCAGCGTCGAACGGGCCTATGGCTACACCTTC
TRBJ2-2 . . TRBV15 CATSRDRGTTGELFF TGTGCCACCAGCAGAGATAGGGGTACCACCGGGGAGCTGTTTTTT
TRBJ2-6 . TRBD1 TRBV27 CASSFTGGPFAGANVLTF TGTGCCAGCAGTTTTACAGGGGGACCCTTTGCTGGGGCCAACGTCCTGACTTTC
TRBJ1-1 few . TRBV29-1 CSARGGGNTEAFF TGCAGCGCCCGAGGCGGGGGAAACACTGAAGCTTTCTTT
TRBJ1-6 . . TRBV7-8 CASSLAGSGLWNSPLHF TGTGCCAGCAGCTTAGCGGGGTCGGGGTTGTGGAATTCACCCCTCCACTTT
TRBJ1-1 . . TRBV2 CASKSMNTEAFF TGTGCCAGCAAGTCGATGAACACTGAAGCTTTCTTT
TRBJ2-7 . . TRBV4-1 CASSQELANYQIYEQYF TGCGCCAGCAGCCAAGAGCTCGCGAACTACCAGATCTACGAGCAGTACTTC
TRBJ2-2 . TRBD1 TRBV11-2 CASSLGWVTGANTGELFF TGTGCCAGCAGCTTAGGTTGGGTGACAGGGGCGAACACCGGGGAGCTGTTTTTT
TRBJ1-1 . . TRBV28 CASRLPDRAGTEAFF TGTGCCAGCAGGTTGCCTGACCGGGCGGGCACTGAAGCTTTCTTT